This T cell receptor (beta chain) is from a study of T cells in Graves' hyperthyroidism and ophthalmopathy. Study background: The blood sample was taken at first diagnosis, before treatment began.

The CDR3 consists of 14 residues. The J segment lost 5 bases and the V segment lost 6 bases, leaving 10 bases of the junction unmatched. Germline-derived CDR1 and CDR2 are DFQATT and SNEGSKA (reference sequence). The CDR3 regions of TCR beta were amplified from RNA transcripts. In the first-round RT-PCR of the TCR CDR3, the HTBI primer set was used. Each CDR3 protein gets one entry after TCRdb re-called the multiplex PCR reads with MiXCR. The table includes about 400,000 distinct CDR3 sequences, roughly 14% detected once. Patients counted as stable if ophthalmopathy did not develop within 18 months. Aged 18 to 65, the patients had hyperthyroidism that was newly diagnosed and had lasted under 2 months. The study, taken as a whole, reports: Ophthalmopathy was separated from stable hyperthyroidism by a 13 V-J model.

This clonotype has only a few counts. The antigen remains unidentified. V and J are TRBV20-1 and TRBJ2-5; TRBD2 agrees at 9 bases. The receptor was derived from a woman under 30 with Graves' hyperthyroidism. Material for sequencing was blood. CDR3 DNA: TGCAGTGCCCCCTTTAGCGGGAGAACGGAGACCCAGTACTTC. Translated, it gives CSAPFSGRTETQYF.